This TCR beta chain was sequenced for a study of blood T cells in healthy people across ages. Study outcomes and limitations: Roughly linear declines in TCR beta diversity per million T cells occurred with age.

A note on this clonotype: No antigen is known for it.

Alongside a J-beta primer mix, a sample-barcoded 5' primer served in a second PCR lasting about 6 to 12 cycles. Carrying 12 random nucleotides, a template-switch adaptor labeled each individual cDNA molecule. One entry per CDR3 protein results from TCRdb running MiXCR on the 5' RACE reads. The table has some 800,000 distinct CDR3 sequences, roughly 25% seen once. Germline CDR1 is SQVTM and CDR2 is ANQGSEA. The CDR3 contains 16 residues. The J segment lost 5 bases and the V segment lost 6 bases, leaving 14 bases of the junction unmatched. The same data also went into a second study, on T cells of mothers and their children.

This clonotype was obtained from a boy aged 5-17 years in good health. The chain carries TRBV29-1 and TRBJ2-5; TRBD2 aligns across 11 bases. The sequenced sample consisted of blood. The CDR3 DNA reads TGCAGCGTCAACTCTCTTAGCGGGGGGGCGGGTGAGACCCAGTACTTC. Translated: CSVNSLSGGAGETQYF.